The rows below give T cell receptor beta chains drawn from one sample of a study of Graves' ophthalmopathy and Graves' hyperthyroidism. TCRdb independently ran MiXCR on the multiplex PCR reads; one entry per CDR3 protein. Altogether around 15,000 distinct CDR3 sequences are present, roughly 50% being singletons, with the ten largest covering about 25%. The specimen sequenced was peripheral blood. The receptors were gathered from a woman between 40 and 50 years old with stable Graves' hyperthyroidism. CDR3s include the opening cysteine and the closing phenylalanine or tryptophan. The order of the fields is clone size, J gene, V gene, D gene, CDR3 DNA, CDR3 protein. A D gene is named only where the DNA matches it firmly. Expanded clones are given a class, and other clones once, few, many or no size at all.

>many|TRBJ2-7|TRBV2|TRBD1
TGTGCCAGCAGTGTCCCCCCAAGGGACAGGGTGGGAGGGGGCCTTTACGAGCAGTACTTC
CASSVPPRDRVGGGLYEQYF
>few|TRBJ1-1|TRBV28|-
TGTGCCAGCAGTTTATTTCGGCAGGGGGAAGCTTTCTTT
CASSLFRQGEAFF
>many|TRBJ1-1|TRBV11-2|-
TGTGCCAGCAGCTTGTTCAGGCGGCCGCGTGAAGCTTTCTTT
CASSLFRRPREAFF
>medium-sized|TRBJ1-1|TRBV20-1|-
TGCAGTGCCGGGGAGGGCGATATTGATGCTTTCTTT
CSAGEGDIDAFF
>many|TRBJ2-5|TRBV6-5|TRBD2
TGTGCCAGCAGTCCACTAGCGGCCCAAGGGACCCAGTACTTC
CASSPLAAQGTQYF
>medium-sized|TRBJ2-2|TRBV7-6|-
TGTGCCAGCAGCTTAGACACCGGGGAGCTGTTTTTT
CASSLDTGELFF
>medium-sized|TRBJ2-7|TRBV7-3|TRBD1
TGTGCCAGCAGCTTAACCGGGACAGGGCCCTACGAGCAGTACTTC
CASSLTGTGPYEQYF
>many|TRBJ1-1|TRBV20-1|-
TGCAGTGCCAACACGGGGGGGCGAACTTTCTTT
CSANTGGRTFF
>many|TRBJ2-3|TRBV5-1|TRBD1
TGCGCCAGCAGCCGGGACAGGGGGCAGGCAGATACGCAGTATTTT
CASSRDRGQADTQYF
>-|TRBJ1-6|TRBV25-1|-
TGTGCCAGCAGTGGGCATGCCGACAGTTATAATTCACCCCTCCACTTT
CASSGHADSYNSPLHF
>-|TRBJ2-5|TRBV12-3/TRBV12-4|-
TGTGCCAGCAGCATTATTGAAGGGTACCAAGAGGCCCAGTACTTC
CASSIIEGYQEAQYF
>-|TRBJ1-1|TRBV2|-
TGTGCCAGCAGAGGACTGGGAAAAACAGAAGCTTTCTTT
CASRGLGKTEAFF
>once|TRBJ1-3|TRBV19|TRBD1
TGTGCCAGCCACGGACAGGGAAGAAACACCATATATTTT
CASHGQGRNTIYF
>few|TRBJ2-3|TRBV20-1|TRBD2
TGCAGTGCTATACAGCTAGCGGGGGGGAGCACAGATACGCAGTATTTT
CSAIQLAGGSTDTQYF
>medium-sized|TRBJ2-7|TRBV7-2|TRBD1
TGTGCCAGCAGCCATGGACAGGGGGCGTTGGAGCAGTACTTC
CASSHGQGALEQYF
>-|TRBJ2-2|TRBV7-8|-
TGTGCCAGCACTCCTCGAGGCGATCCCACCGGGGAGCTGTTTTTT
CASTPRGDPTGELFF
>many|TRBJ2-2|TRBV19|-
TGTGCCAGTAGACCGAGGGGCCAAGGCGGGGAGCTGTTTTTT
CASRPRGQGGELFF
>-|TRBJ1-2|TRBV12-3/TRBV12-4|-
TGTGCCAGCAGTTTAGGTTCGGCAGCAGCGCACTATGGCTACACCTTC
CASSLGSAAAHYGYTF
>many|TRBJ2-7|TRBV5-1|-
TGCGCCAGCAGCGGGGGATACCTCTACGAGCAGTACTTC
CASSGGYLYEQYF
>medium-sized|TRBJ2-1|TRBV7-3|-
TGTGCCAGCAGCTTAGCCACTTCCTACAATGAGCAGTTCTTC
CASSLATSYNEQFF
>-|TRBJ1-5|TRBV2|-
TGTGCCAGCCTCCTTTGGGTCGGACAGCCCCAGCATTTT
CASLLWVGQPQHF
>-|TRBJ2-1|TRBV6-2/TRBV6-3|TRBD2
TGTGCCACCGATCTTTGGACTAGGGGCAATGAGCAGTTCTTC
CATDLWTRGNEQFF
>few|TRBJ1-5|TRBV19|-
TGTGCCAGCAGCCACTCTCAGGGGTTCAATCAGCCCCAGCATTTT
CASSHSQGFNQPQHF
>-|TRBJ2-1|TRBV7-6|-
TGTGCCAGCAGCCCCATAAAAAGCTCCTACAATGAGCAGTTCTTC
CASSPIKSSYNEQFF
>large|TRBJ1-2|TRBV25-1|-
TGTGCCAGCAGTGAAGAACAGGTCTATGGCTACACCTTC
CASSEEQVYGYTF
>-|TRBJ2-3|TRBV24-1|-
TGTGCCACCAGTGATGGTGGGTCTAGAGTCACAGATACGCTGTATTTT
CATSDGGSRVTDTLYF
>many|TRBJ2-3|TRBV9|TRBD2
TGTGCCAGCAGCGCAACGGGGGGGCCTAGAGATACGCAGTATTTT
CASSATGGPRDTQYF
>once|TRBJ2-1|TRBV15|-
TGTGCCACCAGCCCGGGCGGGACGATCGGTAATGAGCAGTTCTTC
CATSPGGTIGNEQFF
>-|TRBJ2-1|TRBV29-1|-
TGCAGCGTTGAAGACGACGGGTGGATGTCCTACAATGAGCAGTTCTTC
CSVEDDGWMSYNEQFF
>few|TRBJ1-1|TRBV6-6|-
TGTGCCAGCAGTCCTGGGCGAGGGGCGAACACTGAAGCTTTCTTT
CASSPGRGANTEAFF
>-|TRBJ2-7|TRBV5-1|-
TGTGCCAGCAGCTGGCCGGGGGAGCAGTACTTC
CASSWPGEQYF
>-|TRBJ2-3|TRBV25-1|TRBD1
TGTGCCAGCAGTGGACAGGGGGCGGGTACAGATACGCAGTATTTT
CASSGQGAGTDTQYF
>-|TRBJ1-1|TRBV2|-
-
CASISSYEQYFGPGTEAFF
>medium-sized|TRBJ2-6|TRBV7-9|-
TGTGCCAGCAGGGACTCTGGGGCCAACGTCCTGACTTTC
CASRDSGANVLTF
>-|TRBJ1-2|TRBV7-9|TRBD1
TGTGCCAGCAGCTTAATTCAGGGGGCTCCTGTCCCCGACACCTTC
CASSLIQGAPVPDTF
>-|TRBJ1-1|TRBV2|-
TGTGCCAGCACCCTCGTTACTAAATCGGACACTGAAGCTTTCTTT
CASTLVTKSDTEAFF
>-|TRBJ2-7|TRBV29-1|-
TGCAGCGTCGAGGTGGTGGCGGAGCAGTACTTC
CSVEVVAEQYF
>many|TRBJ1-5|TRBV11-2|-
TGTGCCAGCAGCTTAGGGACGGGGCAGCCCCAGCATTTT
CASSLGTGQPQHF
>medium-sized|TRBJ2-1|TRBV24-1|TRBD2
TGTGCCACCAAAGGTAGCGGGCGGGGCGATGAGCAGTTCTTC
CATKGSGRGDEQFF
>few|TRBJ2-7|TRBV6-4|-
TGTGCCAGCACCCGGAGGACACTTCAGTCCTACGAGCAGTACTTC
CASTRRTLQSYEQYF
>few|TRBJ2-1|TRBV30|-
TGTGCCTGGAGTGCGGGGGCGGAGAACAATGAGCAGTTCTTC
CAWSAGAENNEQFF
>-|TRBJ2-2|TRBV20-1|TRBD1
TGCAGTGCCCCTAGACAGGGGGGGAACACCGGGGAGCTGTTTTTT
CSAPRQGGNTGELFF
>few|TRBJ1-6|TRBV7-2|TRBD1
TGTGCCAGCAGCGCGCCCAGGGGGTACAGCTCCTATAATTCACCCCTCCACTTT
CASSAPRGYSSYNSPLHF
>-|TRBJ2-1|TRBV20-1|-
TGCAGTGCTAGGGGCGACAGGGAGGAGGGTGAGCAGTTCTTC
CSARGDREEGEQFF
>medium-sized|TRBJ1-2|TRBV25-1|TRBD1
TGTGCCAGCAGCTCAGACAGGGACATAGACTATGGCTACACCTTC
CASSSDRDIDYGYTF
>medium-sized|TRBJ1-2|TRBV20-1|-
TGCAGTGCTGAGACGGTACACTATGGCTACACCTTC
CSAETVHYGYTF
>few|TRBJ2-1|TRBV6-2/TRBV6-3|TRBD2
TGTGCCAGCAGGACGGGACTAGCGGGAGCTGAGCAGTTCTTC
CASRTGLAGAEQFF
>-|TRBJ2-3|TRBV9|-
TGTGCCAGCAGTACCGGACGGATTAGCACAGATACGCAGTATTTT
CASSTGRISTDTQYF
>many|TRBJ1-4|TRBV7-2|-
TGTGCCAGCAGCTTAGTCGGGGGGCTGAATGAAAAACTGTTTTTT
CASSLVGGLNEKLFF
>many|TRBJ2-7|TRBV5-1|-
TGCGCCAGCAGCCTAAGGACCTCCTACGAGCAGTACTTC
CASSLRTSYEQYF
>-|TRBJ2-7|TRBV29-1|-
TGCAGCTCCGACGGGGCGGGATCCAACGAGCAGTACTTC
CSSDGAGSNEQYF
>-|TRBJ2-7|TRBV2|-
TGTGCCAGCAGCCGCGAGACAGGTAGCACCGGGGAGCAGTACTTC
CASSRETGSTGEQYF
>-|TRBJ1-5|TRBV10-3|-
TGTGCCACCGGGGGGGGGCTGCATAGCAATCAGCCCCAGCATTTT
CATGGGLHSNQPQHF
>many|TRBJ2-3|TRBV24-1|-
TGTGCCACCATCCTTCACGGGGCAGGGGATGTAAGTACGCAGTATTTT
CATILHGAGDVSTQYF